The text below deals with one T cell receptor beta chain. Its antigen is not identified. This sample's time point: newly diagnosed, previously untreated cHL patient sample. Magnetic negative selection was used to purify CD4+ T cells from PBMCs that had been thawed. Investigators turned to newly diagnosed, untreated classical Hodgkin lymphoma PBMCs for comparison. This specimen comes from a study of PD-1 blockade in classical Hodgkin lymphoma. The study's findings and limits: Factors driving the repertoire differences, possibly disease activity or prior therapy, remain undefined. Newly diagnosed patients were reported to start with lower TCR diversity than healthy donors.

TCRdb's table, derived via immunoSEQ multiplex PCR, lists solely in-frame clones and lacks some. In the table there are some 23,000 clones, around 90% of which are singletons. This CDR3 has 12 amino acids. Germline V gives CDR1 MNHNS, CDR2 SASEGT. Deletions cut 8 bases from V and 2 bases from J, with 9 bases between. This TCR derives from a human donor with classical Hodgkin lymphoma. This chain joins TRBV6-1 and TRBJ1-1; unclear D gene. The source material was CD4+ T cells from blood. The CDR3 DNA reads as TGTGCCAGCGGGAGAGTTAACACTGAAGCTTTCTTT. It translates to CASGRVNTEAFF.